This entry is about one T cell receptor (beta chain). In germline, CDR1 is SGDLS, CDR2 YYNGEE. J was trimmed by 3 bases and V by 3 bases; bases with no gene match: 10. The CDR3 extends over 17 amino acids. The data derive from a study of blood T cell repertoires in COVID-19. Whole-study context: From the United States, Italy and Spain came samples of acute and convalescent COVID-19. In each case, the material was cDNA or gDNA derived from T cells, B-cell-depleted T cells, or PBMCs.

Some clones are missing from TCRdb's copy, which holds only in-frame ones; the method was immunoSEQ multiplex PCR. Of over 100,000 clones in the sample, roughly 86% were seen once. This TCR was sampled from a man aged 40-49 years with acute or convalescent COVID-19. The chain carries TRBV9 and TRBJ2-5, with 11 bases fitting TRBD2. Sequencing was carried out using peripheral blood. This chain's CDR3 is CASSGIIGLAGEETQYF. CDR3 nucleotide sequence: TGTGCCAGCAGCGGCATAATAGGACTAGCGGGCGAAGAGACCCAGTACTTC.